A selection of T cell receptor beta chains follows, all from one sample in a study of PD-1 blockade in classical Hodgkin lymphoma. Clones were sequenced by immunoSEQ multiplex PCR, and TCRdb holds only the in-frame ones, with some missing. The sample has fewer than 70,000 clones, 85% to 90% seen once. The sample here was peripheral blood mononuclear cells (PBMCs), taken before the second cycle of nivolumab. Source of these receptors: a human donor with classical Hodgkin lymphoma. Each CDR3 is given with its conserved first and last residue. The D gene is left open where the match is weak. The size of a clone is reported for some rows only, either as once, few or many, or as a class for expanded clones.

cdr3_aa: CASSQWTGRNQPQHF
cdr3_nt: TGTGCCAGCAGCCAATGGACAGGGCGCAATCAGCCCCAGCATTTT
d_call: TRBD1
clone_size: -
v_call: TRBV4-2
j_call: TRBJ1-5

cdr3_aa: CASSPEGGGDTEAFF
cdr3_nt: TGTGCCAGCAGTCCGGAGGGAGGGGGGGACACTGAAGCTTTCTTT
d_call: -
clone_size: once
v_call: TRBV6-6
j_call: TRBJ1-1

cdr3_aa: CAWSPGVRGYTF
cdr3_nt: TGTGCCTGGAGTCCCGGGGTGAGAGGCTACACCTTC
d_call: -
clone_size: -
v_call: TRBV30
j_call: TRBJ1-2

cdr3_aa: CASSLVGGASYNSPLHF
cdr3_nt: TGTGCCAGCAGCTTGGTGGGGGGCGCATCCTATAATTCACCCCTCCACTTT
d_call: -
clone_size: -
v_call: TRBV5-5
j_call: TRBJ1-6

cdr3_aa: CASSVTSGVGTDTQYF
cdr3_nt: TGTGCCAGCAGTGTCACTAGCGGGGTCGGCACAGATACGCAGTATTTT
d_call: TRBD2
clone_size: -
v_call: TRBV6-4
j_call: TRBJ2-3

cdr3_aa: CASREAGTGYNYGYTF
cdr3_nt: TGTGCCAGCAGAGAAGCCGGGACAGGGTACAACTATGGCTACACCTTC
d_call: TRBD1
clone_size: -
v_call: TRBV28
j_call: TRBJ1-2

cdr3_aa: CASSFGRANEKLFF
cdr3_nt: TGCGCCAGCAGCTTCGGGAGGGCTAATGAAAAACTGTTTTTT
d_call: -
clone_size: -
v_call: TRBV5-1
j_call: TRBJ1-4

cdr3_aa: CASSQDRSRYYEQYF
cdr3_nt: TGTGCCAGCAGCCAGGACCGTTCCCGGTACTACGAGCAGTACTTC
d_call: -
clone_size: -
v_call: TRBV4-2
j_call: TRBJ2-7

cdr3_aa: CASSERGTPNYGYTF
cdr3_nt: TGTGCCAGCAGTGAACGGGGGACACCCAACTATGGCTACACCTTC
d_call: -
clone_size: few
v_call: TRBV6-1
j_call: TRBJ1-2

cdr3_aa: CASSDSGGAGETQYF
cdr3_nt: TGTGCCAGCAGTGACTCAGGGGGCGCGGGTGAGACCCAGTACTTC
d_call: TRBD1
clone_size: -
v_call: TRBV6-1
j_call: TRBJ2-5

cdr3_aa: CASSSGPGYEQYF
cdr3_nt: TGCGCCAGCAGTTCGGGGCCCGGCTACGAGCAGTACTTC
d_call: -
clone_size: -
v_call: TRBV10-1
j_call: TRBJ2-7

cdr3_aa: CASSYSGNSNQPQHF
cdr3_nt: TGTGCCAGCAGTTACTCGGGTAATAGCAATCAGCCCCAGCATTTT
d_call: -
clone_size: once
v_call: TRBV6-5
j_call: TRBJ1-5

cdr3_aa: CASSYLSKLDTQYF
cdr3_nt: TGTGCCAGCAGTTACCTCTCAAAGCTGGATACGCAGTATTTT
d_call: -
clone_size: -
v_call: TRBV6-5
j_call: TRBJ2-3

cdr3_aa: CASSSSPGQGNEQYF
cdr3_nt: TGCGCCAGCAGCAGTTCTCCGGGACAGGGAAACGAGCAGTACTTC
d_call: TRBD1
clone_size: -
v_call: TRBV5-1
j_call: TRBJ2-7

cdr3_aa: CAISDQGGLSGYTF
cdr3_nt: TGTGCCATCAGTGATCAGGGAGGGTTGTCCGGCTACACCTTC
d_call: -
clone_size: -
v_call: TRBV10-3
j_call: TRBJ1-2

cdr3_aa: CASSLEQGANTQYF
cdr3_nt: TGTGCCAGCAGCTTAGAACAGGGGGCAAATACGCAGTATTTT
d_call: TRBD1
clone_size: once
v_call: TRBV7-9
j_call: TRBJ2-3

cdr3_aa: CASSLSSLATGELFF
cdr3_nt: TGCGCCAGCAGCTTGAGTTCTCTAGCGACCGGGGAGCTGTTTTTT
d_call: -
clone_size: -
v_call: TRBV5-1
j_call: TRBJ2-2

cdr3_aa: CASRSGTSSYEQYF
cdr3_nt: TGTGCCAGCAGGTCCGGGACTAGTTCCTACGAGCAGTACTTC
d_call: TRBD2
clone_size: -
v_call: TRBV13
j_call: TRBJ2-7

cdr3_aa: CASSFWGTAGAFF
cdr3_nt: TGTGCCAGCAGCTTTTGGGGCACCGCTGGGGCTTTCTTT
d_call: -
clone_size: -
v_call: TRBV5-6
j_call: TRBJ1-1

cdr3_aa: CASSLEGTSGEQYF
cdr3_nt: TGCGCCAGCAGCTTGGAAGGGACATCGGGGGAGCAGTACTTC
d_call: -
clone_size: -
v_call: TRBV5-1
j_call: TRBJ2-7

cdr3_aa: CASSLDPGAGEQYF
cdr3_nt: TGCGCCAGCAGCTTGGATCCGGGGGCTGGCGAGCAGTACTTC
d_call: -
clone_size: -
v_call: TRBV5-1
j_call: TRBJ2-7

cdr3_aa: CASSLARDRTAYEQYF
cdr3_nt: TGTGCCAGCAGCTTAGCCCGGGACAGAACCGCGTACGAGCAGTACTTC
d_call: TRBD1
clone_size: -
v_call: TRBV7-9
j_call: TRBJ2-7

cdr3_aa: CASSFRSASGNTIYF
cdr3_nt: TGTGCCAGCAGCTTCAGGTCAGCGTCTGGAAACACCATATATTTT
d_call: -
clone_size: -
v_call: TRBV5-5
j_call: TRBJ1-3

cdr3_aa: CASSLGRQGANTEAFF
cdr3_nt: TGCGCCAGCAGCTTGGGGAGGCAGGGGGCGAACACTGAAGCTTTCTTT
d_call: TRBD1
clone_size: -
v_call: TRBV5-1
j_call: TRBJ1-1